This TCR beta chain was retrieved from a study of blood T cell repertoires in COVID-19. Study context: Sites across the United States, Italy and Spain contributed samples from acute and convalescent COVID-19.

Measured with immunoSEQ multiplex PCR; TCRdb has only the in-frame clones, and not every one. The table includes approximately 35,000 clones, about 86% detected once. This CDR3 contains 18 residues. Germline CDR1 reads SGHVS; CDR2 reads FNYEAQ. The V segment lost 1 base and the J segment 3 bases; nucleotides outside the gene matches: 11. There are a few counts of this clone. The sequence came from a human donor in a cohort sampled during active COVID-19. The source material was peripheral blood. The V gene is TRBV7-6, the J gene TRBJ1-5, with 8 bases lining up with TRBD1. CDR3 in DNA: TGTGCCAGCAGCTTAGATTCCGACAGGGGTAGACCCAATCAGCCCCAGCATTTT. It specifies CASSLDSDRGRPNQPQHF.